One and the same sample provided the 9 T cell receptor beta chains below, sequenced in a study of T cells in Graves' hyperthyroidism and ophthalmopathy. Regions amplified from RNA transcripts were the TCR beta CDR3 regions. Researchers ran a first-round RT-PCR on the TCR CDR3 using the HTBI primer set. TCRdb re-derived calls from the multiplex PCR reads in MiXCR, one entry per CDR3 protein. The sample includes 250,000 to 300,000 distinct CDR3 sequences, 14% to 15% of them seen just once. Sequenced: blood. The receptors were sampled from a woman in her thirties or forties with Graves' hyperthyroidism that later progressed to Graves' ophthalmopathy.

The chain carries TRBV18 and TRBJ2-5; 14 bases map to TRBD2. Per the germline V gene, CDR1 is KGHSH and CDR2 is LQKENI. V lost 3 bases and J lost 4; bases outside the gene matches: 16. The CDR3 length is 20 residues. Here the CDR3 DNA reads TGTGCCAGCTCACCGCGAACCGGGACTAGCGGGAGTGTTGGGGTAGAGACCCAGTACTTC. It yields the protein CASSPRTGTSGSVGVETQYF.

This clonotype was recorded only once. This chain uses TRBV19 with TRBJ2-5, with 8 bases matching TRBD1. Germline CDR1 reads LNHDA; CDR2 reads SQIVND (reference sequence). The CDR3 covers 14 residues. J gave up 1 base and V 9 bases, and 7 bases lay outside the gene matches. This CDR3 is CASNRGQVQETQYF. Written as DNA, the CDR3 is TGTGCCAGCAACAGGGGACAGGTCCAAGAGACCCAGTACTTC.

V gene TRBV20-1 combines with J gene TRBJ2-1; 10 nucleotides line up with TRBD2. J gave up 6 bases and V 6 bases, and 8 bases lay outside the gene matches. This CDR3 is built from 14 residues. Germline V gene data show CDR1 as DFQATT and CDR2 as SNEGSKA (reference sequence). The CDR3: CSAPSLAGGNEQFF. Written as DNA, the CDR3 is TGCAGTGCCCCCTCTTTAGCGGGAGGCAATGAGCAGTTCTTC.

For this clonotype: This may come from a read error, since a much larger clone is one base off. The V call is TRBV10-3, the J call TRBJ1-2; 8 bases fit TRBD1. Germline CDR1 reads ENHRY; CDR2 reads SYGVKD. There are 15 residues in the CDR3. With V trimmed by 5 bases and J by 3 bases, 8 bases remained unmatched. Here the CDR3 DNA reads TGTGCCATCAGTAAGACGGACAGGGAGCACTATGGCTACACCTTC. Translated, it gives CAISKTDREHYGYTF.

This clonotype was recorded a few times. This chain joins TRBV6-8 and TRBJ1-2; D perhaps matches TRBD1 (5 bases). The V gene's germline CDR1 is MNHGY and CDR2 SAAAGT. The V end lost 2 bases, the J end lost 2 bases, and 6 bases lay between the germline ends. The CDR3 is made up of 13 amino acids. CDR3 loop: CASSYQGNYGYTF. CDR3 bases: TGTGCCAGCAGTTACCAGGGAAACTATGGCTACACCTTC.

This clonotype occurred many times. The rearrangement joins TRBV2 to TRBJ2-7; no clear D. From germline, CDR1 is SNHLY and CDR2 FYNNEI. There are 10 residues in the CDR3. Trimming removed 8 bases from V and 11 bases from J, with 13 bases in between. CDR3 sequence (DNA): TGTGCCAGCCGTACACAAAGGGAGTACTTC. This codes for CASRTQREYF.

This clonotype was seen repeatedly, ten times or more. The rearrangement links TRBV7-8 to TRBJ2-1, with 7 bases that match TRBD1. Trimming cost V 4 bases and J 4 bases; bases outside gene matches: 13. CDR3 length: 17 residues. In germline, CDR1 is SGHVS, CDR2 FQNEAQ. CDR3: CASSSATGEWPYNEQFF. CDR3 in DNA: TGTGCCAGCAGCTCGGCAACAGGGGAGTGGCCTTACAATGAGCAGTTCTTC.

At least ten counts were recorded for this clonotype. The DNA of the CDR3 is TGTGCCAGCAGCTTCTCATCCAGCGGCAGCAAATTTCCCGGGGAGCTGTTTTTT. Translated: CASSFSSSGSKFPGELFF. The chain combines TRBV11-2 with TRBJ2-2; a possible D gene is TRBD2 (5 bases). CDR3 length equals 18 residues. Germline V gives CDR1 SGHAT, CDR2 FQNNGV. Trimming left V 3 bases short and J 6 bases short, with 23 bases between.

The chain is built from TRBV11-2 and TRBJ1-1; no firm D call. The germline CDR1 and CDR2 sequences are SGHAT and FQNNGV. Trimming stripped 6 bases from V and 5 bases from J, with 13 bases between. This CDR3 has 13 residues. CDR3 in amino acids: CASSSQMGTEAFF. Here the CDR3 DNA reads TGTGCCAGCAGTTCACAGATGGGGACTGAAGCTTTCTTT.